The clone carrying this TCR beta chain was counted at least ten times. The data are from a study of CD8 T cells in ankylosing spondylitis. V was pared by 1 base and J by 1 base, with 3 bases of the junction left unmatched. This CDR3 spans 15 amino acids. CDR1 and CDR2 from the germline V gene are LGHNA and YSLEER. A single record per CDR3 protein comes from TCRdb applying MiXCR to the 5' RACE reads. The sample holds a few hundred thousand distinct CDR3 sequences, roughly 10% seen once. The chain carries TRBV4-3 and TRBJ1-2, with 7 bases that match TRBD1. Material: blood, either unsorted or a sorted T cell fraction (not recorded which). This sequence was found in a female donor with ankylosing spondylitis or in good health (not recorded which). CDR3 residues: CASSQADRDNYGYTF. Here the CDR3 DNA reads TGCGCCAGCAGCCAAGCTGACAGGGATAACTATGGCTACACCTTC.